This TCR beta chain was profiled in a study of cytotoxic CD8 clonotypes in ibrutinib-treated CLL. Study summary: Each sample contained, on average, about 250,000 productive templates and roughly 100,000 productive rearrangements. Overall study findings and caveats: Baseline levels of clonality went above those of age-matched healthy donors and moved with circulating CD8+ T-cell counts. Sampling time points were not equivalent between sustained-remission and progressing patients.

Using immunoSEQ multiplex PCR, the repertoire was profiled, and TCRdb retains in-frame clones only, with some absent. The sample has 140,000 or so clones, around three quarters seen once. Extraction of approximately 2 micrograms of genomic DNA from cryopreserved PBMCs supplied material for TCR beta libraries. CDR1 is SGHAT and CDR2 is FQNNGV in the germline V gene. V lost 1 base, J lost 7 bases, and 0 bases stayed unmatched. This CDR3 region has 12 residues. About this clone itself: Its cognate antigen is unknown.

The source of this sequence is a human donor with chronic lymphocytic leukemia. The sample was PBMCs, taken after 12 months of ibrutinib treatment. This chain links TRBV11-2 with TRBJ2-5, with 7 bases that match TRBD1. The CDR3: CASSLGTGTQYF. In nucleotides, the CDR3 is TGTGCCAGCAGCTTAGGGACAGGGACCCAGTACTTC.